Presented here are 30 T cell receptor beta chains from one specimen sequenced in a study of T cells in women clearing cervical HPV infection listed by TCRdb under 2018. To prepare the library, the immunoSEQ multiplex PCR assay was applied. Held by TCRdb, this immuneACCESS table contains in-frame sequences only and omits some clones. Under half of the omission traces to an unresolved V gene where checked; the cause of the rest is unknown. In this sample's table one finds about 28,000 clones. The ten largest clonotypes hold about 17% of the sample. The sequencing sample was made of blood buffy coat. Receptors were obtained from a woman between 18 and 75 years old with a cervical HPV16 infection that either progressed to CIN3+ or cleared (not recorded which).

As to this clone: The read is 3 residues too short to cover the CDR3 end, so that end is filled in from the germline J gene. The rearrangement links TRBV7-8 to TRBJ1-6; 7 positions match TRBD1. The trim removed 0 bases at V and 5 bases at J, leaving 10 bases unmatched. Looked up from germline, CDR1 is SGHVS and CDR2 is FQNEAQ. CDR3 length equals 18 residues. CDR3 sequence reads: CASSLASGGGSHNSPLHF. CDR3 DNA, as far as it was read: TGTGCCAGCAGCTTAGCGTCTGGAGGGGGCTCTCATAATTCACCC. Looking up the rest from reference TRBV7-8 and TRBJ1-6 gives the full variable domain: GAGVSQSPRYKVAKRGQDVALRCDPISGHVSLFWYQQALGQGPEFLTYFQNEAQLDKSGLPSDRFFAERPEGSVSTLKIQRTQQEDSAVYLCASSLASGGGSHNSPLHFGNGTRLTVT.

As for this clone: The read falls 3 residues short of the CDR3 end, and the missing part is taken from the germline J gene. The rearrangement joins TRBV20-1 to TRBJ2-3; 9 bases are shared with TRBD2. The CDR3 contains 15 residues. Germline assignment: CDR1 DFQATT and CDR2 SNEGSKA (reference sequence). V lost 2 bases to trimming and J lost 5 bases; unmatched junction nucleotides: 8. CDR3 DNA, as far as it was read: TGCAGTGCTAGAAGGCGGGGGGGCTCTGTAGATACG. Its protein is CSARRRGGSVDT. The full CDR3 reads CSARRRGGSVDTQYF.

Concerning this clone: The sequence runs out 3 residues before the end of the CDR3; the remainder is reconstructed from the germline J gene. The rearrangement uses TRBV4-1 and TRBJ1-2; D is possibly TRBD1 (5 bases). V dropped 1 base and J dropped 7 bases, with 16 bases sitting between them. CDR3 length: 15 residues. The V gene's germline CDR1 is MGHRA and CDR2 YSYEKL. The CDR3 protein is CASSQGDSGVPGYTF. The DNA read from the CDR3 is TGCGCCAGCAGCCAAGGGGACTCCGGGGTGCCTGGC.

Remarks on this clone: With the read ending 3 residues before the CDR3 end, the germline J gene is used to fill in that end. The rearrangement links TRBV2 to TRBJ1-6, with D tentatively TRBD1 (5 bases). The CDR3 consists of 15 residues. V was cut by 4 bases and J by 5 bases, with 12 bases left in between. The germline gives CDR1 SNHLY, CDR2 FYNNEI. Incomplete CDR3 DNA: TGTGCCAGCAGTGCGGCGCAGGGCCATAATTCACCC. The encoded protein is CASSAAQGHNSP. The complete CDR3 reads CASSAAQGHNSPLHF.

In the case of this clone: The CDR3 end falls 3 residues outside the read, so it is completed with the germline J gene. The V call is TRBV30, the J call TRBJ2-5; 7 nucleotides agree with TRBD2. The CDR3 contains 13 residues. CDR1 is GTSNPN, CDR2 SVGIG, per germline (reference sequence). Trimming removed 3 bases from V and 3 bases from J; junction bases left unmatched: 4. The CDR3 sequence: CAWSTGTKETQYF. Incomplete CDR3 DNA: TGTGCCTGGAGCACCGGGACTAAAGAGACC.

Note on this clone: The read gets to within 3 residues of the CDR3 end, and the germline J gene fills in the rest. The chain carries TRBV20-1 and TRBJ1-4, with 9 bases aligning to TRBD1. The V segment lost 5 bases and the J segment 4 bases; nucleotides outside the gene matches: 5. CDR1 is DFQATT, CDR2 SNEGSKA, per germline (reference sequence). This CDR3 region has 14 residues. The CDR3 DNA, read in part, is TGCAGTGCTCCCTTGACAGGGGGTAATGAAAAA. Its translation is CSAPLTGGNEK. The full-length CDR3 reads as CSAPLTGGNEKLFF.

In the case of this clone: The read halts 3 residues ahead of the CDR3 end, with the missing end drawn from the germline J gene. The chain employs TRBV6-2 or TRBV6-3 and TRBJ2-3; the D gene is possibly TRBD1 (7 bases). This CDR3 is built from 15 residues. Trimming removed 6 bases from V and 6 bases from J, with 19 bases in between. Germline loops: CDR1 MNHEY, CDR2 SVGEGT. The CDR3 DNA, read in part, is TGTGCCAGCAGGGAGGGGGCAGGGGAGTGGGATACG. Its protein is CASREGAGEWDT. The whole CDR3 sequence is CASREGAGEWDTQYF.

Points on this clone: The missing CDR3 end, 3 residues past where the read stops, is filled in from the germline J gene. The rearrangement links TRBV11-3 to TRBJ2-1, with 11 bases that match TRBD2. With 5 bases clipped from V and 6 bases from J, the junction kept 3 bases outside the gene matches. Germline V gene sequence: CDR1 SGHNT, CDR2 YENEEA. The CDR3 runs 14 residues. The covered CDR3 bases are TGTGCCAGCAGCGCCGGGACTAGCGGCAATGAG. This sequence encodes CASSAGTSGNE. The complete CDR3 reads CASSAGTSGNEQFF.

Here the CDR3 reads CANGQGKQRGANVLTF. The DNA read from the CDR3 is TGCGCCAACGGACAGGGGAAGCAGCGAGGGGCCAACGTC. The chain joins TRBV10-1 to TRBJ2-6, with 9 bases lining up with TRBD1. The DNA ends 3 residues before the CDR3 does, and the rest of the CDR3 is filled in from the germline J gene. There are 16 residues in the CDR3. Unmatched junction bases numbered 11, after V lost 10 bases and J lost 4 bases. The germline CDR1 and CDR2 sequences are WNHNN and SYGVQD (reference sequence).

Turning to this clone: The read is 3 residues too short to cover the CDR3 end, so that end is filled in from the germline J gene. This chain links TRBV30 with TRBJ2-3, with D perhaps matching TRBD2 (5 bases). CDR3 length: 12 amino acids. CDR1 and CDR2 from the germline V gene are GTSNPN and SVGIG (reference sequence). The sequenced CDR3 bases are TGTGCCTTTGGACTGAGCCAAGAGACG. This gives the protein CAFGLSQET. The entire CDR3 reads CAFGLSQETQYF. Drawing the rest from reference TRBV30 and TRBJ2-3, the complete variable domain is SQTIHQWPATLVQPVGSPLSLECTVEGTSNPNLYWYRQAAGRGLQLLFYSVGIGQISSEVPQNLSASRPQDRQFILSSKKLLLSDSGFYLCAFGLSQETQYFGPGTRLTVL.

The CDR3 loop is CASSLGSGSNQPQHF. The sequenced CDR3 bases are TGCGCCAGCAGCTTGGGGTCGGGGAGTAATCAGCCC. This rearrangement joins TRBV5-1 to TRBJ1-5; no reliable D call. With the read ending 3 residues before the CDR3 end, the germline J gene is used to fill in that end. Germline V gives CDR1 SGHRS, CDR2 YFSETQ. Trimming took 0 bases from V and 4 from J, leaving 11 bases between them. This CDR3 is built from 15 residues. The full variable domain, with the rest looked up from reference TRBV5-1 and TRBJ1-5, is KAGVTQTPRYLIKTRGQQVTLSCSPISGHRSVSWYQQTPGQGLQFLFEYFSETQRNKGNFPGRFSGRQFSNSRSEMNVSTLELGDSALYLCASSLGSGSNQPQHFGDGTRLSIL.

About this clone: The sequenced fragment ends 3 residues before the CDR3 boundary, so the rest is inferred from the germline J gene. The chain is built from TRBV30 and TRBJ1-2, with a weak D call TRBD1 (5 bases). The CDR3 contains 13 residues. Germline-derived CDR1 and CDR2 are GTSNPN and SVGIG (reference sequence). CDR3 DNA (partial): TGTGCCTGGAGTGTTGGCAGGGCCTACGAC. Protein sequence: CAWSVGRAYD. The CDR3 in full is CAWSVGRAYDYTF.

Regarding this clone: Read sequence stops 3 residues before the CDR3 end, and the germline J gene provides the missing end. The chain employs TRBV2 and TRBJ1-2, with D hard to call. Trimming stripped 4 bases from V and 4 bases from J, with 13 bases between. The length of the CDR3 is 14 residues. Germline-derived CDR1 and CDR2 are SNHLY and FYNNEI. The part of the CDR3 DNA that was read is TGTGCCAGCAGTGCAGAGTTGGTCTTCTATGGC. This translates into CASSAELVFYG. The whole CDR3 region reads CASSAELVFYGYTF.

CDR3 sequence reads: CASSDGQGWGKAFF. The sequenced part of the CDR3 DNA is TGTGCCAGCAGCGACGGACAGGGATGGGGTAAA. V gene TRBV7-6 combines with J gene TRBJ1-1; 8 nucleotides match TRBD1. The read is 3 residues too short to cover the CDR3 end, so that end is filled in from the germline J gene. This CDR3 is 14 amino acids long. Germline V lookup: CDR1 SGHVS, CDR2 FNYEAQ.

With regard to this clone: The CDR3 is cut off 3 residues early in the read; its end comes from the germline J gene. This chain uses TRBV30 with TRBJ2-2; TRBD2 is a possible D gene (6 bases). Germline CDR1 reads GTSNPN; CDR2 reads SVGIG (reference sequence). The CDR3 covers 13 residues. The CDR3 sequence: CAWSPGEYEKLFF. The covered CDR3 bases are TGTGCCTGGAGTCCGGGGGAGTATGAAAAG.

The chain's CDR3 is CASSADSRYTEAFF. The CDR3 bases that were read are TGTGCCAGCAGCGCGGACAGTAGGTACACTGAA. The chain uses TRBV7-2 and TRBJ1-1; the D gene is possibly TRBD1 (6 bases). The read ends 3 residues shy of where the CDR3 ends; the end is completed using the germline J gene. Germline V gives CDR1 SGHTA, CDR2 FQGNSA. The CDR3 covers 14 residues. Trimming cost V 5 bases and J 3 bases, with 13 bases left between them.

With regard to this clone: The CDR3 end lies 3 residues beyond the end of the read and is filled in from the germline J gene. The V gene is TRBV5-1, the J gene TRBJ2-3, with D perhaps matching TRBD1 (6 bases). Germline CDR1 reads SGHRS; CDR2 reads YFSETQ. The CDR3 has 16 amino acids. Partial CDR3 DNA: TGCGCCAGCAGCCCTGGAGTCGGACAGCGTCAAGAGACG. It encodes CASSPGVGQRQET. The whole CDR3 sequence reads CASSPGVGQRQETQYF. Combining the CDR3 with reference TRBV5-1 and TRBJ2-3 gives the whole variable domain KAGVTQTPRYLIKTRGQQVTLSCSPISGHRSVSWYQQTPGQGLQFLFEYFSETQRNKGNFPGRFSGRQFSNSRSEMNVSTLELGDSALYLCASSPGVGQRQETQYFGPGTRLTVL.

Concerning this clone itself: The CDR3 end lies 3 residues beyond the end of the read and is filled in from the germline J gene. The chain links TRBV6-2 or TRBV6-3 to TRBJ1-1; the D is unclear. The germline CDR1 and CDR2 sequences are MNHEY and SVGEGT. V dropped 3 bases and J dropped 1 base, with 6 bases sitting between them. The CDR3 totals 13 residues. CDR3 DNA, as far as it was read: TGTGCCAGCAGTTATCGAGGGAACACTGAA. It is translated as CASSYRGNTE. The complete CDR3 sequence is CASSYRGNTEAFF.

As regards this clone: The CDR3 end lies 3 residues beyond the end of the read and is filled in from the germline J gene. This sequence joins TRBV6-1 and TRBJ1-2, with 10 nucleotides matching TRBD1. This CDR3 has 14 amino acids. CDR1 and CDR2 (germline): MNHNS, SASEGT. The part of the CDR3 DNA that was read is TGTGCCAGCAGTGAGCTACGGGACAGGGGAGGC. Protein product: CASSELRDRGG. The entire CDR3 protein reads CASSELRDRGGYTF.

Concerning this clone: The CDR3 is cut off 3 residues early in the read; its end comes from the germline J gene. The gene calls are TRBV6-1 and TRBJ2-2; possible D gene TRBD1, 6 bases. This CDR3 region has 15 residues. CDR1 is MNHNS and CDR2 is SASEGT in the germline V gene. The CDR3 spells CASSASGAGNEKLFF. CDR3 DNA (partial): TGTGCCAGCAGTGCGTCAGGGGCCGGTAATGAAAAG.

Of note for this clone: The CDR3 extends 3 residues past the end of the read, so its final part is completed from the germline J gene. V gene TRBV28 combines with J gene TRBJ2-5; TRBD2 might be the D (5 bases). The CDR3 length is 12 residues. CDR1 is MDHEN, CDR2 SYDVKM, per germline. V was pared by 10 bases and J by 4 bases, with 13 bases between. This chain's CDR3 is CATLDLLETQYF. CDR3 bases read: TGTGCCACACTAGATCTGTTAGAGACC.

On this clone: From the germline J gene comes the end of the CDR3, since the read stops 3 residues before it. The chain recombines TRBV14 with TRBJ2-3; maybe TRBD2 (5 bases). The CDR3 contains 16 residues. Germline loops: CDR1 SGHDN, CDR2 FVKESK. The DNA read from the CDR3 is TGTGCCAGCAGCCATTCCTCGGGGAACACGCAAGAGACG. Amino acid sequence: CASSHSSGNTQET. The whole CDR3 reads CASSHSSGNTQETQYF.

Concerning this clone: The read halts 3 residues ahead of the CDR3 end, with the missing end drawn from the germline J gene. The chain links TRBV19 to TRBJ1-2, with a tentative D call TRBD1 (5 bases). Germline V gives CDR1 LNHDA, CDR2 SQIVND (reference sequence). The CDR3 sequence is 18 residues long. The sequenced part of the CDR3 DNA is TGTGCCAGTAGTATCCAAACCGCTTCGGGGGGGATCGTCAGCGAC. This codes for CASSIQTASGGIVSD. The whole CDR3 is CASSIQTASGGIVSDYTF. The variable domain in full, completed from reference TRBV19 and TRBJ1-2, reads DGGITQSPKYLFRKEGQNVTLSCEQNLNHDAMYWYRQDPGQGLRLIYYSQIVNDFQKGDIAEGYSVSREKKESFPLTVTSAQKNPTAFYLCASSIQTASGGIVSDYTFGSGTRLTVV.

Details on this clone: The read terminates 3 residues before the CDR3 end, so the remaining end is supplied by the germline J gene. This specimen includes other DNA sequences encoding the same CDR3. This chain joins TRBV7-9 and TRBJ1-1, with 8 positions matching TRBD1. Per the germline V gene, CDR1 is SEHNR and CDR2 is FQNEAQ (reference sequence). This CDR3 has 15 amino acids. CDR3 DNA, as far as it was read: TGTGCCAGCAGCCCCGGGACAGGCATCCAAGAGACC. Residues: CASSPGTGIQET. From start to end, the CDR3 is CASSPGTGIQETAFF.

A word on this clone: The CDR3 end falls 3 residues outside the read, so it is completed with the germline J gene. V is TRBV28 and J is TRBJ2-2; 8 bases match TRBD1. Germline CDR1 MDHEN, CDR2 SYDVKM. Trimming cost V 8 bases and J 6 bases; bases outside gene matches: 5. The CDR3 is 13 residues long. This chain's CDR3 is CASLTGVAGELFF. The sequenced part of the CDR3 DNA is TGTGCCAGCCTGACAGGGGTGGCCGGGGAG.

On this clone itself: The read gets to within 3 residues of the CDR3 end, and the germline J gene fills in the rest. V is TRBV6-2 or TRBV6-3 and J is TRBJ2-7; TRBD2 aligns across 8 bases. The germline V gene has CDR1 MNHEY and CDR2 SVGEGT. This CDR3 contains 14 residues. Trimming cost V 7 bases and J 4 bases; bases outside gene matches: 9. The sequenced CDR3 bases are TGTGCCAGCATTGCGGGGGGCGAGGAATACGAG. This translates into CASIAGGEEYE. The full CDR3 reads CASIAGGEEYEQYF.

A word on this clone: The read ends 3 residues before the CDR3 terminus; that terminus is restored from the germline J gene. This sequence joins TRBV7-2 and TRBJ2-7; D remains unclear. The V and J ends lost 5 bases and 0 bases respectively, with 11 bases between them. The germline V gene encodes CDR1 SGHTA and CDR2 FQGNSA. CDR3 size: 14 residues. The CDR3 loop is CASSTRTVSYEQYF. The sequenced CDR3 bases are TGTGCCAGCAGCACCCGTACGGTCTCCTACGAG.

On this clone itself: The sequenced fragment ends 3 residues before the CDR3 boundary, so the rest is inferred from the germline J gene. The V and J genes are TRBV6-2 or TRBV6-3 and TRBJ2-7; D unresolved. This CDR3 is built from 13 residues. V lost 7 bases to trimming and J lost 3 bases, with 13 bases between them. Germline CDR1 reads MNHEY; CDR2 reads SVGEGT. The part of the CDR3 DNA that was read is TGTGCCAGCAAAAGGCAGCGAGACTACGAG. Protein product: CASKRQRDYE. The whole CDR3 sequence is CASKRQRDYEQYF.

Note on this clone: The missing CDR3 end, 3 residues past where the read stops, is filled in from the germline J gene. The rearrangement joins TRBV4-1 to TRBJ1-2; possibly TRBD1 for D (5 bases). The CDR3 is 16 residues long. Germline V lookup: CDR1 MGHRA, CDR2 YSYEKL. V dropped 0 bases and J dropped 5 bases, with 16 bases sitting between them. The covered CDR3 bases are TGCGCCAGCAGCCAAGAAAGGCAGCAGGGAAGATATGGC. This gives the protein CASSQERQQGRYG. The entire CDR3 is CASSQERQQGRYGYTF.

CDR3 bases read: TGCAGTGCTTACGGACAGGGTGACACCGGGGAG. Residues: CSAYGQGDTGE. The CDR3 reads in full as CSAYGQGDTGELFF. The genes are TRBV20-1 and TRBJ2-2, with 8 bases aligning to TRBD1. The read terminates 3 residues before the CDR3 end, so the remaining end is supplied by the germline J gene. The length of the CDR3 is 14 residues. Trimming took 5 bases from V and 3 from J; bases not matched to a gene: 5. CDR1 is DFQATT and CDR2 is SNEGSKA in the germline V gene (reference sequence).